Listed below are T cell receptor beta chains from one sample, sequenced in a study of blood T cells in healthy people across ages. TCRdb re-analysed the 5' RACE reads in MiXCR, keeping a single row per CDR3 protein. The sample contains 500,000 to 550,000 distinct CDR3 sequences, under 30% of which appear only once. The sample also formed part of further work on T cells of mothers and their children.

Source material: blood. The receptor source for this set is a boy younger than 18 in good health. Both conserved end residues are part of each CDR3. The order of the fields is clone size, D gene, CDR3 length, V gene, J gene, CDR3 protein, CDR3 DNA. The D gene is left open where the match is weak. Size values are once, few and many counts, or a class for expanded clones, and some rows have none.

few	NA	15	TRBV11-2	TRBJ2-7	CASSLEGLALHEQYF	TGTGCCAGCAGCTTAGAAGGGCTAGCTTTACACGAGCAGTACTTC
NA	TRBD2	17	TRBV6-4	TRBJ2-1	CASSDFRLAGIGHEQFF	TGTGCCAGCAGTGACTTCCGTCTAGCGGGGATAGGCCATGAGCAGTTCTTC
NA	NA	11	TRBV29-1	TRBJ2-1	CSVCTIYEQFF	TGCAGCGTCTGTACTATCTATGAGCAGTTCTTC
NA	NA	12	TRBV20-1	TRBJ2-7	CSARAGTHEQYF	TGCAGTGCTAGAGCCGGGACACATGAGCAGTACTTC
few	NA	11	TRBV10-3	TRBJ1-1	CAIGGETEAFF	TGTGCCATCGGTGGGGAAACTGAAGCTTTCTTT
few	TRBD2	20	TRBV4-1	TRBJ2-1	CASSQEGGTSGNLLDNEQFF	TGCGCCAGCAGCCAAGAAGGTGGAACTAGCGGCAACCTACTCGACAATGAGCAGTTCTTC
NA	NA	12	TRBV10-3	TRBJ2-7	CAFTPNQNEQYF	TGTGCCTTCACCCCAAATCAGAACGAGCAGTACTTC
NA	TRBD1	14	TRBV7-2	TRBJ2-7	CASSYYRGSYEQYF	TGTGCCAGCAGCTACTACAGGGGCTCCTACGAGCAGTACTTC
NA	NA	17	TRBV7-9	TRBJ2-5	CASSLPHGQNLQETQYF	TGTGCCAGCAGCTTACCTCACGGACAGAACCTACAAGAGACCCAGTACTTC
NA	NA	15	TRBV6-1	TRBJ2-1	CASTLGRVEGNEQFF	TGTGCCAGCACTCTAGGCAGGGTTGAGGGCAATGAGCAGTTCTTC
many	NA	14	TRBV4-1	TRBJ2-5	CASSQDWGEETQYF	TGCGCCAGCAGCCAAGATTGGGGAGAGGAGACCCAGTACTTC
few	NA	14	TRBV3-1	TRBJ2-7	CASSHPRLSYEQYF	TGTGCCAGCAGCCACCCGAGGTTGTCCTACGAGCAGTACTTC
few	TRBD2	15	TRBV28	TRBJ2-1	CASIGSSGSINEQFF	TGTGCCAGCATCGGATCTAGCGGGAGTATTAATGAGCAGTTCTTC
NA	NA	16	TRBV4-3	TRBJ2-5	CASSRGRTAGQETQYF	TGCGCCAGCAGCCGGGGACGGACAGCTGGCCAAGAGACCCAGTACTTC
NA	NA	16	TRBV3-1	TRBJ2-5	CASSQGRVNLVETQYF	TGTGCCAGCAGCCAAGGGCGGGTAAATTTGGTTGAGACCCAGTACTTC
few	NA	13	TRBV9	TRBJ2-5	CASSAGDRETQYF	TGTGCCAGCAGCGCCGGGGACCGAGAGACCCAGTACTTC
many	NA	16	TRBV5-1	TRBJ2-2	CASSLEVGTNTGELFF	TGCGCCAGCAGCTTGGAGGTGGGAACGAACACCGGGGAGCTGTTTTTT
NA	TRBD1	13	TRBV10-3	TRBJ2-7	CAISRTGSHEQYF	TGTGCCATCAGTCGGACAGGGTCCCACGAGCAGTACTTC
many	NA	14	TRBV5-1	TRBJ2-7	CASSLGAGAYEQYF	TGTGCCAGCAGCCTGGGGGCGGGGGCCTACGAGCAGTACTTC
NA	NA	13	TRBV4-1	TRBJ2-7	CASSRDTTYEQYF	TGCGCCAGCAGCCGGGACACTACCTACGAGCAGTACTTC
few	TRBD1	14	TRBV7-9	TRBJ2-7	CASSLGDSVDEQYF	TGTGCCAGCAGCTTAGGGGACAGCGTCGACGAGCAGTACTTC
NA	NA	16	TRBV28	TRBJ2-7	CASSSPGGLSTYVQYF	TGTGCCAGCAGTTCCCCGGGGGGCTTGAGCACCTACGTGCAGTACTTC
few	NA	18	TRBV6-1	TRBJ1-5	CASSEEGGTFYSNQPQHF	TGTGCCAGCAGTGAAGAGGGAGGAACCTTCTATAGCAATCAGCCCCAGCATTTT
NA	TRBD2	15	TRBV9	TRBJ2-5	CASSAASGSRETQYF	TGTGCCAGCAGCGCGGCTAGCGGGAGTCGAGAGACCCAGTACTTC
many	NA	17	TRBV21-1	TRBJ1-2	CASPEGRQRGYNYGYTF	TGTGCCAGCCCTGAGGGACGACAGAGGGGGTATAACTACGGCTACACCTTC
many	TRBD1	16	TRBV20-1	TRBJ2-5	CSARDGYRGEVETQYF	TGCAGTGCTAGAGATGGGTACAGGGGGGAAGTAGAGACCCAGTACTTC
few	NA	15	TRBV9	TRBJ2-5	CASSPSGTYAETQYF	TGTGCCAGCAGCCCTTCCGGGACATATGCGGAGACCCAGTACTTC
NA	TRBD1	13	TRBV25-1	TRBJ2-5	CASSGTVLWTQYF	TGTGCCAGCAGCGGGACAGTGCTATGGACCCAGTACTTC
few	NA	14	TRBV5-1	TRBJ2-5	CASSFRQDGETQYF	TGCGCCAGCAGTTTCAGACAGGACGGGGAGACCCAGTACTTC